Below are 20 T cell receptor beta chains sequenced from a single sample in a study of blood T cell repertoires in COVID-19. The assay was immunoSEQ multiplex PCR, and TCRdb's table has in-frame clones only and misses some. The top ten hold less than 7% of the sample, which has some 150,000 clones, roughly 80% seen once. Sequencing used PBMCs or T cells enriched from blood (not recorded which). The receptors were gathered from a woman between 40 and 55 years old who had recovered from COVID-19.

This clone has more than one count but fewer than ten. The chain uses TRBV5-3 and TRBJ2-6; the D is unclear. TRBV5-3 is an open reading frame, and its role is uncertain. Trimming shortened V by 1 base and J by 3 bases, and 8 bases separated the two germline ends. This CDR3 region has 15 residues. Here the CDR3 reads CARSLSVGGANVLTF. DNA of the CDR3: TGTGCCAGAAGCTTGTCGGTCGGTGGGGCCAACGTCCTGACTTTC.

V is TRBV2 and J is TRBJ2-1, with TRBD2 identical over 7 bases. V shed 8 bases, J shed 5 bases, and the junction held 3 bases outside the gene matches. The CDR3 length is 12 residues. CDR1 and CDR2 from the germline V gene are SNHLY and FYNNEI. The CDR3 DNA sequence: TGTGCCAGCGCGGGAGCAGACAATGAGCAGTTCTTC. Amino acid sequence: CASAGADNEQFF.

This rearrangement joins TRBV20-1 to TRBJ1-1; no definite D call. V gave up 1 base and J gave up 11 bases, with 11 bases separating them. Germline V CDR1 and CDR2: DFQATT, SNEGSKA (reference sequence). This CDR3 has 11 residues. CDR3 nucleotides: TGCAGTGCTAGAGCGGGAGGGAGGGCTTTCTTT. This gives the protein CSARAGGRAFF.

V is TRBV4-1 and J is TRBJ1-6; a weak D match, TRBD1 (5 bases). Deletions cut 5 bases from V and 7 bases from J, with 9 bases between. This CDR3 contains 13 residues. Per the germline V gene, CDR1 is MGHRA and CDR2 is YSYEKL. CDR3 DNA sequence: TGCGCCAGCAGCTTAGGGGCCAATTCACCCCTCCACTTT. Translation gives CASSLGANSPLHF.

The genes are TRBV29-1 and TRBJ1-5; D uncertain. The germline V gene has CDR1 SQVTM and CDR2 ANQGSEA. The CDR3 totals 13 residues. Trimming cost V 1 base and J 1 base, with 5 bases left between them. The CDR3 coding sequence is TGCAGCGTTGAAGTACAGAGCAATCAGCCCCAGCATTTT. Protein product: CSVEVQSNQPQHF.

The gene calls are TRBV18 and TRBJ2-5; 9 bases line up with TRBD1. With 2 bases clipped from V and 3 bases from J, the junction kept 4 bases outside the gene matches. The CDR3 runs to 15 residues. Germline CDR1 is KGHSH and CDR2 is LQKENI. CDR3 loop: CASSPRTGGEETQYF. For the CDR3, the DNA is TGTGCCAGCTCACCAAGAACAGGGGGCGAAGAGACCCAGTACTTC. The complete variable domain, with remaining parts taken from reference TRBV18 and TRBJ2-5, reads NAGVMQNPRHLVRRRGQEARLRCSPMKGHSHVYWYRQLPEEGLKFMVYLQKENIIDESGMPKERFSAEFPKEGPSILRIQQVVRGDSAAYFCASSPRTGGEETQYFGPGTRLLVL.

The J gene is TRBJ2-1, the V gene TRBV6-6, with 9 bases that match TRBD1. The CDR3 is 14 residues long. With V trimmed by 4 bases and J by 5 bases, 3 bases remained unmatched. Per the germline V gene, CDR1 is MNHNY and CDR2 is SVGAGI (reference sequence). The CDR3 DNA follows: TGTGCCAGCAGTTGGACAGGGGTGGACAATGAGCAGTTCTTC. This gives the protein CASSWTGVDNEQFF.

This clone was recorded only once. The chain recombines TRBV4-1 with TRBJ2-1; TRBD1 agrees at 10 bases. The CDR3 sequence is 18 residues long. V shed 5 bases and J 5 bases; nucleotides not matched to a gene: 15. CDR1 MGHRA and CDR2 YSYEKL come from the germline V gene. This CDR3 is CASSAQMQGQGRNNEQFF. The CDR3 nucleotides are TGCGCCAGCAGCGCCCAGATGCAGGGACAGGGGAGGAACAATGAGCAGTTCTTC.

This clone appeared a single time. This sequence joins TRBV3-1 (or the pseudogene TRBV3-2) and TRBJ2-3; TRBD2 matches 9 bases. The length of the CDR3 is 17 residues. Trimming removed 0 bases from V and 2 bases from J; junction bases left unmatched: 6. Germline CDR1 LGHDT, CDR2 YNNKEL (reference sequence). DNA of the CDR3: TGTGCCAGCAGCCAAGATTTAGCGGGAGCCCCCACAGATACGCAGTATTTT. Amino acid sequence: CASSQDLAGAPTDTQYF.

Written as DNA, the CDR3 is TGTGCCAGCAGCCAACGAAGGGTGGGGACTAGAGCCAATGAGCAGTTCTTC. This gives the protein CASSQRRVGTRANEQFF. V gene TRBV4-2 combines with J gene TRBJ2-1; TRBD2 matches 8 bases. Germline V gene lookup returns CDR1 LGHNA and CDR2 YNFKEQ. J gave up 6 bases and V 2 bases, and 12 bases lay outside the gene matches. There are 17 residues in the CDR3.

The CDR3 DNA sequence: TGTGCCAGCTCACGGGAGGCCTATAATTCACCCCTCCACTTT. This sequence encodes CASSREAYNSPLHF. This chain connects TRBV18 to TRBJ1-6, with D unclear. V dropped 4 bases and J dropped 2 bases, with 6 bases sitting between them. In germline, CDR1 is KGHSH, CDR2 LQKENI. The CDR3 is 14 amino acids.

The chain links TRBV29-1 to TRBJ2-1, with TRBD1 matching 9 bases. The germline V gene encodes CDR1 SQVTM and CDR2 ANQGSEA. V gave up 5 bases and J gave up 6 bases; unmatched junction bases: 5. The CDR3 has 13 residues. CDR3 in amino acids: CSVHVTGGNEQFF. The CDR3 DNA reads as TGCAGCGTTCATGTGACAGGGGGCAATGAGCAGTTCTTC.

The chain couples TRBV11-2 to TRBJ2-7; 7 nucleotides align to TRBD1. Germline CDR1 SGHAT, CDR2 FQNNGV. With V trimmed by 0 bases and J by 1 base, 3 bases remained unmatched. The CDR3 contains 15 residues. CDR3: CASSLEAGGSYEQYF. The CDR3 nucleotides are TGTGCCAGCAGCTTAGAGGCAGGGGGTTCCTACGAGCAGTACTTC. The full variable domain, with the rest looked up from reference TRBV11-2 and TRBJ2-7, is EAGVAQSPRYKIIEKRQSVAFWCNPISGHATLYWYQQILGQGPKLLIQFQNNGVVDDSQLPKDRFSAERLKGVDSTLKIQPAKLEDSAVYLCASSLEAGGSYEQYFGPGTRLTVT.

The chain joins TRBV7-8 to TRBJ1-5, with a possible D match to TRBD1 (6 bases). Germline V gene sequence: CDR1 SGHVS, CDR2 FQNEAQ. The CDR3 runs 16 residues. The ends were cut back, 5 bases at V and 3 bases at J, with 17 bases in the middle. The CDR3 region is CASSKGAGAVNQPQHF. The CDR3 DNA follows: TGTGCCAGCAGCAAAGGCGCAGGGGCAGTCAATCAGCCCCAGCATTTT.

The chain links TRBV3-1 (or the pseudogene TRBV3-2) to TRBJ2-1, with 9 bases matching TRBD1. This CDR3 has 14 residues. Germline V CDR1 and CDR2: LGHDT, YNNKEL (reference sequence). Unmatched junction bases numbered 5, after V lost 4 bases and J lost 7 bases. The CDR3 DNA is TGTGCCAGCAGCCTGACAGGGGGGGTGAATGAGCAGTTCTTC. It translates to CASSLTGGVNEQFF.

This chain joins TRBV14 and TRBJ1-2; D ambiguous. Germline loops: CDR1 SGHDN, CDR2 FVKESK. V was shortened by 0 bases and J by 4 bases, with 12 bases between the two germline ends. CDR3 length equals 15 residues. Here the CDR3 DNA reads TGTGCCAGCAGCCAAGATATGGCAGGACTCTATGGCTACACCTTC. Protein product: CASSQDMAGLYGYTF.

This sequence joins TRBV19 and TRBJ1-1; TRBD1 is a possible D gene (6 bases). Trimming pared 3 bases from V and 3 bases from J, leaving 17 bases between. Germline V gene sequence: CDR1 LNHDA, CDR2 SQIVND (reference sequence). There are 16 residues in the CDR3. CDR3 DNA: TGTGCCAGTAGTATTATGCGGTACCCAGGGGACACTGAAGCTTTCTTT. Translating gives CASSIMRYPGDTEAFF.

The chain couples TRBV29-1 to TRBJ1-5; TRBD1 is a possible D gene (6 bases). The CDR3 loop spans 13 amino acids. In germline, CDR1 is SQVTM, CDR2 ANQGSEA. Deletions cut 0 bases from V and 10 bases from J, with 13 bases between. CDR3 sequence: CSVEEAGVGPQHF. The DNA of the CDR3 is TGCAGCGTTGAAGAGGCAGGGGTAGGTCCCCAGCATTTT. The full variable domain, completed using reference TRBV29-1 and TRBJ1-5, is SAVISQKPSRDICQRGTSLTIQCQVDSQVTMMFWYRQQPGQSLTLIATANQGSEATYESGFVIDKFPISRPNLTFSTLTVSNMSPEDSSIYLCSVEEAGVGPQHFGDGTRLSIL.

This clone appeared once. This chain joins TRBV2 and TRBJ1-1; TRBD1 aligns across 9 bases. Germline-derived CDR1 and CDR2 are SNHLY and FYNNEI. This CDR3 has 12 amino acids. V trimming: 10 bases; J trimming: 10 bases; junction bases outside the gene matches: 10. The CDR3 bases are TGTGCCAACCCACAGGGGGCCGGTGGAGCTTTCTTT. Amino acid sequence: CANPQGAGGAFF.

CDR3 sequence: CASSQLATGELFF. CDR3 nucleotides: TGTGCCAGCAGCCAATTAGCGACCGGGGAGCTGTTTTTT. This rearrangement joins TRBV5-6 to TRBJ2-2; the D gene is possibly TRBD2 (5 bases). This CDR3 region has 13 residues. The V and J ends lost 4 bases and 5 bases respectively, with 9 bases between them. Germline assignment: CDR1 SGHDT and CDR2 YYEEEE.